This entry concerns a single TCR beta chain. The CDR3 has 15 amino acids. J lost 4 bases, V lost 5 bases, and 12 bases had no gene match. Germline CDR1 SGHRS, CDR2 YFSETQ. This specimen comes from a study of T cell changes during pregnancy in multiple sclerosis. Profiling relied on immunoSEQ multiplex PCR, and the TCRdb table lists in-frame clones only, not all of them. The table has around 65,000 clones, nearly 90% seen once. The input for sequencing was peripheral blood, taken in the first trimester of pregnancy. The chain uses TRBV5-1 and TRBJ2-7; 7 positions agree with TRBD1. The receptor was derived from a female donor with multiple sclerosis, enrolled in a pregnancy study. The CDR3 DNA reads TGCGCCAGCAGGCCCGACAGGGTATCCGTTTACGAGCAGTACTTC. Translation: CASRPDRVSVYEQYF.